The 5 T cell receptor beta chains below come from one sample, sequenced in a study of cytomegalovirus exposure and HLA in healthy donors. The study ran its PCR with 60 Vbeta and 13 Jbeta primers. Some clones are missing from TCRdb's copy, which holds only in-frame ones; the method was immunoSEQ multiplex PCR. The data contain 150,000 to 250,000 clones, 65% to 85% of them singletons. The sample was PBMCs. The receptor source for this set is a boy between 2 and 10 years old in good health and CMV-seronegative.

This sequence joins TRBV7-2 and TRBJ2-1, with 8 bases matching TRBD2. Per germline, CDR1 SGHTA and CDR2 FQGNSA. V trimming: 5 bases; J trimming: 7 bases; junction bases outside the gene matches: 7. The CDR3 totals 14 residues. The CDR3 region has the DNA TGTGCCAGCAGCGACAGTAGCGGGGAGAATGAGCAGTTCTTC. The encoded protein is CASSDSSGENEQFF.

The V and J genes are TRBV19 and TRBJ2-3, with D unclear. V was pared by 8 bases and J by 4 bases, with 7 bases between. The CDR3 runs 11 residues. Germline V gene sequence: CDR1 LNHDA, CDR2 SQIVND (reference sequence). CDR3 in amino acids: CASGHPDTQYF. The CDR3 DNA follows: TGTGCCAGTGGGCACCCAGATACGCAGTATTTT.

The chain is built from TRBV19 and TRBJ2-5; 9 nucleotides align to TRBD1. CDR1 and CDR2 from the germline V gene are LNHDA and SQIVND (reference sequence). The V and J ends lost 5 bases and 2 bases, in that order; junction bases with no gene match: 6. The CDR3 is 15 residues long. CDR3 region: CASSVIGTGQETQYF. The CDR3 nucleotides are TGTGCCAGTAGTGTAATAGGGACAGGGCAAGAGACCCAGTACTTC.

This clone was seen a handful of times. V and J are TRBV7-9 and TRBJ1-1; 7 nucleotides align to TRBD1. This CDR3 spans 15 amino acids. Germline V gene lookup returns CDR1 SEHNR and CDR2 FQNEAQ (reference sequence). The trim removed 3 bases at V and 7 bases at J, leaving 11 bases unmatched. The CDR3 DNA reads TGTGCCAGCAGCTTTGGACAGGCAGGGGGTTTTGAAGCTTTCTTT. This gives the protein CASSFGQAGGFEAFF.

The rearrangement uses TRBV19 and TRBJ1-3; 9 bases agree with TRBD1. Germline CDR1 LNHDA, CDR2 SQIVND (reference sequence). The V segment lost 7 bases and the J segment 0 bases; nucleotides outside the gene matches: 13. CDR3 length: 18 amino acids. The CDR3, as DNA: TGTGCCAGTACACGGGACGACAGGGGGGCGAACTCTGGAAACACCATATATTTT. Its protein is CASTRDDRGANSGNTIYF.